This TCR beta chain was sequenced during a study of cytomegalovirus exposure and HLA in healthy donors. The CDR3 spans 15 residues. Between the trimmed V and J ends, which lost 2 bases and 2 bases, there was a span of 12 bases. The germline V gene encodes CDR1 SGHNT and CDR2 YYREEE (reference sequence). Libraries were prepared by immunoSEQ multiplex PCR; TCRdb keeps only in-frame clonotypes and omits some of them. This sample carries under 200,000 clones, about nine tenths of them seen once, and the ten largest clones take 4% to 5%. This TCR derives from a man between 18 and 35 years old in good health and CMV-seropositive. Material for sequencing was PBMCs. The V and J genes are TRBV5-4 and TRBJ2-3; D may be TRBD2 (5 bases). This CDR3 is CASSLSGSPTDTQYF. The DNA for the CDR3 is TGTGCCAGCAGCTTAAGCGGCAGTCCCACAGATACGCAGTATTTT.